These 27 T cell receptor beta chains came from one sample sequenced in a study of vaccination and CD4 T cells after COVID-19. An Oncomine TCR Beta short-read assay was used to sequence the DNA from cultured CD4+ T cells. TCRdb reprocessed the PCR reads with MiXCR, giving one entry per CDR3 protein. Of fewer than 30,000 distinct CDR3 sequences in the sample, 36% were seen once. The time point: late sampling 161 to 241 days after vaccination in a few convalescent patients. The treatment is: approximately 11-day PBMC culture with coronavirus spike peptide pools or control peptides (ViraFEST assay). For these TCRs, the target antigens are not known. Source: CD4+ T cells from blood, cultured in vitro, taken about 7 months after SARS-CoV-2 vaccination. Receptor source: a human donor who had recovered from COVID-19.

The CDR3 reads CASSLQENTEAFF. CDR3 sequence (DNA): TGTGCCAGCTCACTGCAGGAAAACACTGAAGCTTTCTTT. The chain couples TRBV18 to TRBJ1-1; D not resolved. The CDR3 runs 13 residues. The V end lost 4 bases, the J end lost 2 bases, and 8 bases lay between the germline ends. The germline V gene has CDR1 KGHSH and CDR2 LQKENI.

This chain links TRBV7-2 with TRBJ1-6; D is unclear. Germline lookup yields CDR1 SGHTA and CDR2 FQGNSA. This CDR3 has 12 amino acids. V lost 5 bases and J 4 bases, leaving 3 bases between the germline ends. The CDR3 region is CASSEYNSPLHF. The CDR3 coding sequence is TGTGCCAGCAGCGAGTATAATTCACCCCTCCACTTT.

This clonotype was detected only a few times. V is TRBV6-5 and J is TRBJ2-3, with D unresolved. The length of the CDR3 is 15 residues. Germline CDR1 MNHEY, CDR2 SVGAGI. Trimming took off 2 bases at V and 0 bases at J, with 9 bases between the two ends. CDR3: CASSYRATSTDTQYF. In DNA form, the CDR3 reads TGTGCCAGCAGTTACCGGGCTACTAGCACAGATACGCAGTATTTT.

This clonotype has just a few counts. The chain employs TRBV20-1 and TRBJ2-1; 11 bases fit TRBD2. The CDR3 spans 13 residues. Looked up from germline, CDR1 is DFQATT and CDR2 is SNEGSKA (reference sequence). V was pared by 2 bases and J by 7 bases, with 1 base of the junction left unmatched. The CDR3 protein is CSARRLAGNEQFF. Written as DNA, the CDR3 is TGCAGTGCTAGACGACTAGCGGGAAATGAGCAGTTCTTC.

The chain carries TRBV14 and TRBJ2-5, with D unresolved. CDR3 length: 11 amino acids. The ends were cut back, 3 bases at V and 4 bases at J, with 3 bases in the middle. In germline, CDR1 is SGHDN, CDR2 FVKESK. The CDR3 sequence: CASSQLETQYF. As DNA, the CDR3 is TGTGCCAGCAGCCAGTTAGAGACCCAGTACTTC.

Sample share makes this clonotype medium-sized. This chain connects TRBV24-1 to TRBJ2-7; the D gene is possibly TRBD1 (5 bases). This CDR3 is 13 amino acids long. Trimming removed 4 bases at V and 4 bases at J, with 10 bases between. Germline V gives CDR1 KGHDR, CDR2 SFDVKD. The CDR3 loop is CATSEPGSYEQYF. The CDR3 coding sequence is TGTGCCACCAGTGAACCAGGGTCGTACGAGCAGTACTTC.

The J gene is TRBJ2-2, the V gene TRBV7-2; possible D gene TRBD2, 6 bases. The CDR3 sequence is 14 residues long. Germline CDR1 is SGHTA and CDR2 is FQGNSA. V was pared by 3 bases and J by 7 bases, with 12 bases between. CDR3 residues: CASSFPTGGGELFF. In nucleotides, the CDR3 is TGTGCCAGCAGCTTCCCGACCGGGGGCGGGGAGCTGTTTTTT. The variable domain in full, completed from reference TRBV7-2 and TRBJ2-2, reads GAGVSQSPSNKVTEKGKDVELRCDPISGHTALYWYRQSLGQGLEFLIYFQGNSAPDKSGLPSDRFSAERTGGSVSTLTIQRTQQEDSAVYLCASSFPTGGGELFFGEGSRLTVL.

This clonotype was seen a few times. V and J are TRBV27 and TRBJ2-3, with a weak D call TRBD1 (6 bases). The V gene lost 3 bases and the J gene lost 1 base, with 11 bases spanning the gap. The CDR3 is 15 residues long. Germline lookup yields CDR1 MNHEY and CDR2 SMNVEV (reference sequence). In DNA form, the CDR3 reads TGTGCCAGCAGTTTCTATGCAGGGGGCACAGATACGCAGTATTTT. Its translation: CASSFYAGGTDTQYF.

This clonotype came up a few times. V gene TRBV6-1 combines with J gene TRBJ2-7; TRBD1 is a possible D gene (5 bases). Between the trimmed V and J ends, which lost 3 bases and 2 bases, there was a span of 11 bases. Germline V gene sequence: CDR1 MNHNS, CDR2 SASEGT. This CDR3 contains 14 residues. The DNA for the CDR3 is TGTGCCAGCAGTGATGCCGACAGCACCTACGAGCAGTACTTC. This encodes CASSDADSTYEQYF.

The chain links TRBV28 to TRBJ1-2, with D unresolved. The V gene lost 1 base and the J gene lost 5 bases, with 11 bases spanning the gap. Per germline, CDR1 MDHEN and CDR2 SYDVKM. This CDR3 has 14 residues. The CDR3 region is CASSLSGEGYGYTF. In nucleotides, the CDR3 is TGTGCCAGCAGTTTATCCGGGGAAGGTTATGGCTACACCTTC.

This clonotype was detected only a few times. CDR3 sequence: CASSYSPGGGYTF. The CDR3 DNA sequence: TGTGCCAGCAGTTACTCGCCGGGTGGTGGCTACACCTTC. The chain joins TRBV6-5 to TRBJ1-2; D is unclear. With 0 bases removed from V and 7 bases from J, the gap between germline ends came to 9 bases. Germline loops: CDR1 MNHEY, CDR2 SVGAGI. CDR3 length: 13 amino acids.

The chain joins TRBV20-1 to TRBJ2-3; no clear D gene. The CDR3 is 12 residues long. The V gene lost 5 bases and the J gene lost 2 bases, with 8 bases spanning the gap. CDR1 is DFQATT, CDR2 SNEGSKA, per germline (reference sequence). CDR3 loop: CSALVFTDTQYF. Here the CDR3 DNA reads TGCAGTGCTTTAGTTTTCACAGATACGCAGTATTTT.

V gene TRBV20-1 combines with J gene TRBJ1-1; D remains unclear. Per the germline V gene, CDR1 is DFQATT and CDR2 is SNEGSKA (reference sequence). The CDR3 is made up of 17 amino acids. Trimming removed 0 bases at V and 1 base at J, with 18 bases between. CDR3 sequence reads: CSARDLRGGSRNTEAFF. In DNA form, the CDR3 reads TGCAGTGCTAGAGATTTGCGAGGAGGCAGCCGGAACACTGAAGCTTTCTTT.

This clonotype was found a few times. V and J are TRBV19 and TRBJ2-1; TRBD1 agrees at 10 bases. Trimming removed 6 bases from V and 2 bases from J; junction bases left unmatched: 19. Germline values: CDR1 LNHDA, CDR2 SQIVND (reference sequence). CDR3 length equals 20 residues. This CDR3 reads CASSHRPGQGTPLTYNEQFF. The CDR3 DNA reads as TGTGCCAGTAGCCACCGACCGGGACAGGGGACTCCCTTAACCTACAATGAGCAGTTCTTC.

This clonotype was found a few times. This chain joins TRBV19 and TRBJ2-1; 10 nucleotides match TRBD2. With 3 bases clipped from V and 8 bases from J, the junction kept 10 bases outside the gene matches. CDR1 is LNHDA and CDR2 is SQIVND in the germline V gene (reference sequence). This CDR3 comprises 16 residues. CDR3 in amino acids: CASSIASGGSTYEQFF. CDR3 sequence (DNA): TGTGCCAGTAGTATCGCTAGCGGGGGCTCCACGTATGAGCAGTTCTTC. Looking up the rest from reference TRBV19 and TRBJ2-1 gives the full variable domain: DGGITQSPKYLFRKEGQNVTLSCEQNLNHDAMYWYRQDPGQGLRLIYYSQIVNDFQKGDIAEGYSVSREKKESFPLTVTSAQKNPTAFYLCASSIASGGSTYEQFFGPGTRLTVL.

This chain connects TRBV2 to TRBJ2-7; TRBD2 agrees at 8 bases. Germline V gene lookup returns CDR1 SNHLY and CDR2 FYNNEI. The V and J ends lost 2 bases and 4 bases, in that order; junction bases with no gene match: 4. The CDR3 spans 14 residues. The CDR3 sequence: CASSENGRGYEQYF. CDR3 bases: TGTGCCAGCAGTGAAAACGGGAGGGGGTACGAGCAGTACTTC.

This clonotype was counted only a few times. The chain carries TRBV20-1 and TRBJ1-5, with D unclear. The CDR3 runs to 14 residues. Germline lookup yields CDR1 DFQATT and CDR2 SNEGSKA (reference sequence). Trimming pared 0 bases from V and 1 base from J, leaving 7 bases between. The CDR3 loop is CSARDGNSNQPQHF. The CDR3 bases are TGCAGTGCTAGAGATGGAAACAGCAATCAGCCCCAGCATTTT.

The chain joins TRBV6-2 or TRBV6-3 to TRBJ1-5; unclear D gene. Germline V CDR1 and CDR2: MNHEY, SVGEGT. This CDR3 has 14 residues. The V gene lost 2 bases and the J gene lost 5 bases, with 10 bases spanning the gap. DNA of the CDR3: TGTGCCAGCAGTTACGTATATGGAGATCAGCCCCAGCATTTT. As protein: CASSYVYGDQPQHF.

This clonotype was observed a handful of times. The V gene is TRBV6-1, the J gene TRBJ1-1; D might be TRBD1 (6 bases). V was shortened by 6 bases and J by 7 bases, with 9 bases between the two germline ends. Looked up from germline, CDR1 is MNHNS and CDR2 is SASEGT. This CDR3 is built from 11 residues. Here the CDR3 DNA reads TGTGCCAGCAGACGACAGGATGAAGCTTTCTTT. Translated: CASRRQDEAFF.

There are a few counts of this clonotype. V is TRBV6-1 and J is TRBJ1-5; D unclear. V was cut by 8 bases and J by 7 bases, with 21 bases left in between. From germline, CDR1 is MNHNS and CDR2 SASEGT. This CDR3 comprises 15 residues. The CDR3: CASLAMSGVYQPQHF. The CDR3 DNA reads TGTGCCAGCTTAGCCATGTCGGGTGTATACCAGCCCCAGCATTTT.

This chain links TRBV5-4 with TRBJ1-5; 7 positions agree with TRBD1. The CDR3 length is 14 residues. CDR1 SGHNT and CDR2 YYREEE come from the germline V gene (reference sequence). J gave up 3 bases and V 2 bases, and 2 bases lay outside the gene matches. The CDR3 here is CASSLQGTNQPQHF. In nucleotides, the CDR3 is TGTGCCAGCAGCTTACAGGGGACCAATCAGCCCCAGCATTTT.

This clonotype was observed a handful of times. The CDR3 sequence: CASSTDPNEQFF. CDR3 nucleotide sequence: TGTGCCAGCAGTACAGACCCCAATGAGCAGTTCTTC. The V and J genes are TRBV6-1 and TRBJ2-1; no reliable D call. The CDR3 runs 12 residues. From germline, CDR1 is MNHNS and CDR2 SASEGT. Trimming took off 5 bases at V and 6 bases at J, with 8 bases between the two ends.

The J gene is TRBJ2-1, the V gene TRBV27, with TRBD1 as a possible D gene (5 bases). The V end was cut by 5 bases, the J end by 3 bases, with 8 bases between. Germline V gene lookup returns CDR1 MNHEY and CDR2 SMNVEV (reference sequence). The CDR3 loop spans 13 amino acids. The CDR3 sequence is CASSLDSYNEQFF. CDR3 in DNA: TGTGCCAGCAGTCTAGACAGCTACAATGAGCAGTTCTTC.

This clonotype came up a few times. The chain uses TRBV10-3 and TRBJ2-7; no clear D. The V gene's germline CDR1 is ENHRY and CDR2 SYGVKD. The length of the CDR3 is 12 residues. V was clipped by 4 bases and J by 2 bases, with 6 bases between them. The CDR3 loop is CAISGLPYEQYF. The CDR3, as DNA: TGTGCCATCAGTGGATTACCCTACGAGCAGTACTTC.

The CDR3 sequence: CASSHPSRQGWETQYF. CDR3 in DNA: TGTGCCAGCAGTCACCCCTCCAGACAGGGTTGGGAGACCCAGTACTTC. The J gene is TRBJ2-5, the V gene TRBV6-2 or TRBV6-3, with 7 bases that match TRBD1. Germline V gene sequence: CDR1 MNHEY, CDR2 SVGEGT. V shed 5 bases, J shed 5 bases, and the junction held 14 bases outside the gene matches. The CDR3 is 16 residues long.

The sample holds a few counts of this clonotype. The chain uses TRBV7-9 and TRBJ2-2; no clear D gene. Per germline, CDR1 SEHNR and CDR2 FQNEAQ (reference sequence). V was trimmed by 5 bases and J by 8 bases, leaving 6 bases between them. This CDR3 has 11 residues. Here the CDR3 DNA reads TGTGCCAGCAGCGTATCGGGGGAGCTGTTTTTT. Protein product: CASSVSGELFF.

The rearrangement joins TRBV7-2 to TRBJ1-2; a possible D gene is TRBD1 (6 bases). The V gene lost 1 base and the J gene lost 10 bases, with 13 bases spanning the gap. This CDR3 is 13 amino acids long. From germline, CDR1 is SGHTA and CDR2 FQGNSA. Here the CDR3 reads CASSLEARGAYTF. CDR3 DNA: TGTGCCAGCAGCTTAGAAGCCAGGGGCGCCTACACCTTC.